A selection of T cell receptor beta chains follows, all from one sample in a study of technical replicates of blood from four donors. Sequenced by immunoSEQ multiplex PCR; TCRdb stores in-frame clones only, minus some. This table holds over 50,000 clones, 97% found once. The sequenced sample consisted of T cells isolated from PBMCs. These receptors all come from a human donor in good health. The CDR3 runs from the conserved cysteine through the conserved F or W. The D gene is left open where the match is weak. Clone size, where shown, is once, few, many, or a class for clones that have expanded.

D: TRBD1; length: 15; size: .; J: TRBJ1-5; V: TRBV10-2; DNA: TGCGCCAGCAGTTACAGGGGGGTGGTGGATCAGCCCCAGCATTTT; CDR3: CASSYRGVVDQPQHF
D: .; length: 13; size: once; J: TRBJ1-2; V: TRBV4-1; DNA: TGCGCCAGCAGCCAAGCTTCGGGGTATGGCTACACCTTC; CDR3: CASSQASGYGYTF
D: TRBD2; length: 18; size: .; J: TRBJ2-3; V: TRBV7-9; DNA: TGTGCCAGCTATACCCCATATATTGCGGGGGGCCCCACAGATACGCAGTATTTT; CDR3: CASYTPYIAGGPTDTQYF
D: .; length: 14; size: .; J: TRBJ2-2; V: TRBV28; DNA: TGTGCCAGCAGTTTACCCGCGCGGACCGGGGAGCTGTTTTTT; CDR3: CASSLPARTGELFF
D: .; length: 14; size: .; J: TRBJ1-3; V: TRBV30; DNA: TGTGCCTGGAGTAACCCTCCCCTAGACCACACCATATATTTT; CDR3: CAWSNPPLDHTIYF
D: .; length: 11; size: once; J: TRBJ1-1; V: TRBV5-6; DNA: TGTGCCAGCAGCTCAAATGCTGAAGCTTTCTTT; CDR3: CASSSNAEAFF
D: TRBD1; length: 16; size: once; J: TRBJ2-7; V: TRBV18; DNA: TGTGCCAGCTCACCGCCGGGACAGGGGGCCTCCTACGAGCAGTACTTC; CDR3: CASSPPGQGASYEQYF
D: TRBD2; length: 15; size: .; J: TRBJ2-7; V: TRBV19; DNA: TGTGCCAGTAGTATGGGGGGGAGCGGGAGCTACGAGCAGTACTTC; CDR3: CASSMGGSGSYEQYF
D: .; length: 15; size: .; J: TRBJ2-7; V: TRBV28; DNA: TGTGCCAGCAGTCCTATGTTAGCGGAATCCTACGAGCAGTACTTC; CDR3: CASSPMLAESYEQYF
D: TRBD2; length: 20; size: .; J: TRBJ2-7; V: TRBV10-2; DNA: TGCGCCAGCAGTGATGTTACCGGGACTAGCGGATCTAGGAGCTCCTACGAGCAGTACTTC; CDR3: CASSDVTGTSGSRSSYEQYF
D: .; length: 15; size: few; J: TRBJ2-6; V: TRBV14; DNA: TGTGCCAGCAGCCTACAGGGACCCGGGGCCAACGTCCTGACTTTC; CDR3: CASSLQGPGANVLTF
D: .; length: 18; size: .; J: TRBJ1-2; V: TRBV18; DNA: TGTGCCAGCTCACCAGGAATCCAAGGGCTAGGGGCTAAGCATGGCTACACCTTC; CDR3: CASSPGIQGLGAKHGYTF
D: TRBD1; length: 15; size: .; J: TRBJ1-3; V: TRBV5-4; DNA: TGTGCCAGCAGCTTTGGAGACAGGGCTGGAAACACCATATATTTT; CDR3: CASSFGDRAGNTIYF
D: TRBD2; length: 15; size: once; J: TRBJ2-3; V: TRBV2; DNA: TGTGCCAGCAGTTCTGGGACTAGTAACACAGATACGCAGTATTTT; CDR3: CASSSGTSNTDTQYF
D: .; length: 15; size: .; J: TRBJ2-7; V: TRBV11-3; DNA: TGTGCCAGCAGCTTACAGGGATATGAGACCTACGAGCAGTACTTC; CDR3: CASSLQGYETYEQYF
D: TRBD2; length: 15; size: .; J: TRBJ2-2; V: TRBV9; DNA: TGTGCCAGCAGCGTATCTAGCGGGAGTGTCGGGGAGCTGTTTTTT; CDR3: CASSVSSGSVGELFF
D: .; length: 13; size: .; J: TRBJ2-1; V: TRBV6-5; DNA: TGTGCCAGCAGTTATGTTCTCGGGGGTGAGCAGTTCTTC; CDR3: CASSYVLGGEQFF
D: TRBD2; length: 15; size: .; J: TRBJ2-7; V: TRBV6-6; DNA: TGTGCCAGCAGTTACACCCGCGGGAGCAACTACGAGCAGTACTTC; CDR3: CASSYTRGSNYEQYF
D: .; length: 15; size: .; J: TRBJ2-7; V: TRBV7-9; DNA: TGTGCCAGCAGCTCCCTCGGACATCGACCCTACGAGCAGTACTTC; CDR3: CASSSLGHRPYEQYF
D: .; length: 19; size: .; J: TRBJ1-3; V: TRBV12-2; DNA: TGTGCAAGTCGCTTTCCCGACGGCCACAGGGATCTCTCTGGAAACACCATATATTTT; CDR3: CASRFPDGHRDLSGNTIYF
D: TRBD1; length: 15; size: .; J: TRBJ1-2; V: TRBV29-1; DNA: TGCAGCGTTGGGAGGGGGACAGGGGATACCTATGGCTACACCTTC; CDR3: CSVGRGTGDTYGYTF
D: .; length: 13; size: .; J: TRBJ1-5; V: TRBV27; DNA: TGTGCCAGCAGTTTTCGGGGGAATCAGCCCCAGCATTTT; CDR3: CASSFRGNQPQHF
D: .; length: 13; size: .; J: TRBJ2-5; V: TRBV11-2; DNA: TGTGCCAGCAGCTTTCACATCCAAGAGACCCAGTACTTC; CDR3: CASSFHIQETQYF
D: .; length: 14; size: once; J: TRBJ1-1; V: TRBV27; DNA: TGTGCCAGCCTGCGGGGGGGTGGGGACACTGAAGCTTTCTTT; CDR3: CASLRGGGDTEAFF
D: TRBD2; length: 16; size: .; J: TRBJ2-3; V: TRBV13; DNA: TGTGCCAGCAGCTTAGGGGCTAGCGGGAGAGCAGATACGCAGTATTTT; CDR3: CASSLGASGRADTQYF
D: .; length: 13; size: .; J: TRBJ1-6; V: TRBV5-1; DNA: TGCGCCAGCAGCTTGGAACAGTTTTTACCCCTCCACTTT; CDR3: CASSLEQFLPLHF
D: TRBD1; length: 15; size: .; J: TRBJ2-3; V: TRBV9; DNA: TGTGCCAGCAGCGTCGGACAGGGGGACACAGATACGCAGTATTTT; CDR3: CASSVGQGDTDTQYF
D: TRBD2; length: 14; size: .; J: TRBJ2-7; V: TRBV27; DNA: TGTGCCAGCAGTTTAGCTAGCGGGGCCTACGAGCAGTACTTC; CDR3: CASSLASGAYEQYF
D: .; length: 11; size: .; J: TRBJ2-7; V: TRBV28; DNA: TGTGCCAGCAGTTTCTACTACGAGCAGTACTTC; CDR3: CASSFYYEQYF
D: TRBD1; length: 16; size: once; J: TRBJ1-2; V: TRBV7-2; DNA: TGTGCCAGCAGCTTAGTTTATGGGCAGGGGGCGACTGGCTACACCTTC; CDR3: CASSLVYGQGATGYTF
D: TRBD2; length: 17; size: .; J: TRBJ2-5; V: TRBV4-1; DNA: TGCGCCAGCAGCCAAGTGGGGCAGCGGGAGGGCCCGGAGACCCAGTACTTC; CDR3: CASSQVGQREGPETQYF
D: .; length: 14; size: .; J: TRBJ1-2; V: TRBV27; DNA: TGTGCCAGCAGCGAAAGCAGGGTAGTAGGGGGCTACACCTTC; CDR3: CASSESRVVGGYTF
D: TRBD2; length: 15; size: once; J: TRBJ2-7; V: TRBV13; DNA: TGTGCCAGCAGTGGCGGGGGACCGAGCTCCTACGAGCAGTACTTC; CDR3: CASSGGGPSSYEQYF
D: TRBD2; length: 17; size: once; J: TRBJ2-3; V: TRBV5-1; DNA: TGCGCCAGCAGCCCCGGGGGGACTAGCGGGGGCCCAGATACGCAGTATTTT; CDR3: CASSPGGTSGGPDTQYF
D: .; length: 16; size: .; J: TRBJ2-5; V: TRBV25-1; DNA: TGTGCCAGCAGTGAACTCGGGTCCTGGTTCCAAGAGACCCAGTACTTC; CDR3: CASSELGSWFQETQYF
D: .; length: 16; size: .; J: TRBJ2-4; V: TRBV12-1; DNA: TGTGCCAGCAGCTTGAGACAGGAGCTAGCCAAAAACATTCAGTACTTC; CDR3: CASSLRQELAKNIQYF
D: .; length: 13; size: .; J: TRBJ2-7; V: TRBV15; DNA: TGTGCCACCAGCAGGACTCTTGGCTACGAGCAGTACTTC; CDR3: CATSRTLGYEQYF
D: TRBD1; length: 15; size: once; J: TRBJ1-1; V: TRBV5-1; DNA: TGCGCCAGCAGCTTGGCAGGGGGACGGAACACTGAAGCTTTCTTT; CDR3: CASSLAGGRNTEAFF
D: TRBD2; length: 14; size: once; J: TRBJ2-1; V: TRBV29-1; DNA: TGCAGCGTTGTAGTTAGCGGGATGAATGCTGAGCAGTTCTTC; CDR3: CSVVVSGMNAEQFF
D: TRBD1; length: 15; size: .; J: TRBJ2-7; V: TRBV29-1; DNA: TGCAGCGTTGAAGACCCCGGGACAGGGCCCAACGAGCAGTACTTC; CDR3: CSVEDPGTGPNEQYF
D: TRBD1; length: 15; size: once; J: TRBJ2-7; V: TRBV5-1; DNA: TGCGCCAGCAGCTTAACATCCGGGACAGCGATCGAGCAGTACTTC; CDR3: CASSLTSGTAIEQYF
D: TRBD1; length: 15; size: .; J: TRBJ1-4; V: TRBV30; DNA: TGTGCCTGGAGTGTAAGTGGGACAGGCTATGAAAAACTGTTTTTT; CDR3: CAWSVSGTGYEKLFF
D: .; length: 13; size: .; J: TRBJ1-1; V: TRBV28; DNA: TGTGCCAGCAGTTTAGTCGAGGGTTATGAAGCTTTCTTT; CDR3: CASSLVEGYEAFF
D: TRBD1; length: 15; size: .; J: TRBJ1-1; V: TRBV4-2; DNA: TGTGCCAGCAGCCAGGAGACAGGGGTAAGCACTGAAGCTTTCTTT; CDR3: CASSQETGVSTEAFF
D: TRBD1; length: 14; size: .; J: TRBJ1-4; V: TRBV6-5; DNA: TGTGCCAGCAGAGAGGGGGCGGGGAATGAAAAACTGTTTTTT; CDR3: CASREGAGNEKLFF
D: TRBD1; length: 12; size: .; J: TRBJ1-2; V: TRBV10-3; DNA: TGTGCCGCTAAACAGGGGTTCTATGGCTACACCTTC; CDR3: CAAKQGFYGYTF
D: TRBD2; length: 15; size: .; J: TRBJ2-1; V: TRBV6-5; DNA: TGTGCCAGCAGTTACACAAGCGGGAGGTCCAATGAGCAGTTCTTC; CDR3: CASSYTSGRSNEQFF
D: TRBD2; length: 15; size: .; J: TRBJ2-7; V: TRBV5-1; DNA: TGCGCCAGCAGCTGGGGGACTAAATCCTCCTACGAGCAGTACTTC; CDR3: CASSWGTKSSYEQYF
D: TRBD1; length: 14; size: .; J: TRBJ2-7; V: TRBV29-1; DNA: TGCAGCGTTGAAAGGTGGACAGGCTCCTACGAGCAGTACTTC; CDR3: CSVERWTGSYEQYF
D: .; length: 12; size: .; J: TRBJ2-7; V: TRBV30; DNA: TGTGCCTGGAGGGCAGGAACCTACGAGCAGTACTTC; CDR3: CAWRAGTYEQYF
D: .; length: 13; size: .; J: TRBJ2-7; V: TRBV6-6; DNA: TGTGCCAGCAGACCCCCGGGGGCCTACGAGCAGTACTTC; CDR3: CASRPPGAYEQYF
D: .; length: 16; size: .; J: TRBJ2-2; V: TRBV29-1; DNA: TGCAGCGTTGTTCCACGTGGAGGATCGAACACCGGGGAGCTGTTTTTT; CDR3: CSVVPRGGSNTGELFF
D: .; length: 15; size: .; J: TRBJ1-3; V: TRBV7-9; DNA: TGTGCCAGCAGCTTCTTTCGGGGGTCTGGAAACACCATATATTTT; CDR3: CASSFFRGSGNTIYF
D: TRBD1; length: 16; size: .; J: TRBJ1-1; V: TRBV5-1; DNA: TGCGCCAGCAGCACGGGACAGGGAGGTCCGAACACTGAAGCTTTCTTT; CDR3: CASSTGQGGPNTEAFF
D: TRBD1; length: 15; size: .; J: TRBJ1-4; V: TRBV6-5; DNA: TGTGCCAGCAGTCCACCGGGACAGGGTAATGAAAAACTGTTTTTT; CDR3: CASSPPGQGNEKLFF
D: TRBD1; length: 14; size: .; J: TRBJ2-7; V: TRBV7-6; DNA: TGTGCCAGCAGCTTAGAGACAGGGTCCTACGAGCAGTACTTC; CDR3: CASSLETGSYEQYF
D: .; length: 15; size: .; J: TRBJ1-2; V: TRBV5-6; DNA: TGTGCCAGCAGCTTGACGGGCAGGGAGGTCTATGGCTACACCTTC; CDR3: CASSLTGREVYGYTF